These 24 T cell receptor beta chains were sequenced from one sample in a study of Graves' ophthalmopathy and Graves' hyperthyroidism. Using RNA transcripts, the TCR beta CDR3 regions were amplified. An initial RT-PCR round employing HTBI primers preceded a second-round multiplex PCR. TCRdb itself ran the multiplex PCR reads through MiXCR, one entry per CDR3 protein. The table records about 500,000 distinct CDR3 sequences, 14% of them present only once. Material: blood. All receptors come from a woman aged 25 to 39 with Graves' ophthalmopathy.

This clonotype was counted many times. Germline is not matched at one junction end, which may reflect a read error. V gene TRBV6-4 combines with J gene TRBJ2-5; D is unclear. Germline CDR1 and CDR2: MRHNA and SNTAGT. The CDR3 spans 14 residues. The CDR3 loop is CASSAGPYQEAQYF. Written as DNA, the CDR3 is TGTGCCAGCAGTGCAGGTCCGTACCAAGAGGCCCAGTACTTC.

This clonotype was observed a handful of times. The J gene is TRBJ1-1, the V gene TRBV6-2 or TRBV6-3; 8 nucleotides agree with TRBD1. Germline V gene sequence: CDR1 MNHEY, CDR2 SVGEGT. V gave up 0 bases and J gave up 0 bases; unmatched junction bases: 9. CDR3 size: 18 residues. CDR3 DNA sequence: TGTGCCAGCAGTTACTCGGATGCGCAGGGGGCTATGAACACTGAAGCTTTCTTT. Protein: CASSYSDAQGAMNTEAFF.

This clonotype was recorded many times. The chain uses TRBV9 and TRBJ2-7; TRBD2 matches 7 bases. Losses at the gene ends were 0 bases for V and 4 bases for J; bases not matched to a gene: 4. The length of the CDR3 is 14 residues. The germline V gene encodes CDR1 SGDLS and CDR2 YYNGEE. CDR3: CASSVDLGGYEQYF. The CDR3 nucleotides are TGTGCCAGCAGCGTAGATCTGGGGGGGTACGAGCAGTACTTC.

This clonotype was seen many times. The V gene is TRBV29-1, the J gene TRBJ1-5; 7 bases map to TRBD1. In germline, CDR1 is SQVTM, CDR2 ANQGSEA. The trim removed 6 bases at V and 2 bases at J, leaving 4 bases unmatched. The CDR3 has 13 amino acids. Here the CDR3 DNA reads TGCAGCGTCCGACAGGGAGGCAATCAGCCCCAGCATTTT. As protein: CSVRQGGNQPQHF.

The V and J genes are TRBV5-1 and TRBJ2-5; 7 bases are a match to TRBD2. V gave up 0 bases and J gave up 3 bases; unmatched junction bases: 8. The CDR3 has 16 amino acids. Germline V gene data show CDR1 as SGHRS and CDR2 as YFSETQ. DNA for the CDR3: TGCGCCAGCAGCTTGGGGTCGGCGGGGGTTAAAGAGACCCAGTACTTC. This encodes CASSLGSAGVKETQYF.

In this sample, this clonotype turned up many times. The DNA of the CDR3 is TGTGCCAGCAGCGTGGCCAGCGGGAGTGGTAATTCACCCCTCCACTTT. Translating it yields CASSVASGSGNSPLHF. The rearrangement links TRBV9 to TRBJ1-6; no reliable D call. V lost 2 bases to trimming and J lost 6 bases, with 15 bases between them. The CDR3 is made up of 16 amino acids. From germline, CDR1 is SGDLS and CDR2 YYNGEE.

The table lists this clonotype with a few counts. The DNA of the CDR3 is TGTGCCAGCAGCCAAGATGTGGGCAGAGGGGCCAAAAACATTCAGTACTTC. Encoded protein: CASSQDVGRGAKNIQYF. The rearrangement joins TRBV4-2 to TRBJ2-4; a weak D match, TRBD2 (5 bases). Trimming stripped 0 bases from V and 1 base from J, with 13 bases between. The CDR3 is made up of 17 amino acids. Germline-derived CDR1 and CDR2 are LGHNA and YNFKEQ.

This clonotype was detected ten times or more. The chain joins TRBV28 to TRBJ1-3; maybe TRBD1 (5 bases). The V end lost 7 bases, the J end lost 4 bases, and 17 bases lay between the germline ends. CDR1 and CDR2 (germline): MDHEN, SYDVKM. The CDR3 consists of 15 residues. The CDR3, as DNA: TGTGCCAGCATCCTGGCAGGGTCGTCGGGAAACACCATATATTTT. This translates into CASILAGSSGNTIYF.

Of note for this clonotype: This could be a read error, since a much larger clone is one nucleotide away. The CDR3 ends on some other residue instead of the conserved phenylalanine or tryptophan, so this is likely a read error. CDR3 DNA sequence: TGTGCCAGCAGTTTACCCCCCCCGCGGCAGGGGGCAGGTGGCTACACCCTC. Protein product: CASSLPPPRQGAGGYTL. This chain connects TRBV12-3 or TRBV12-4 to TRBJ1-2; the match to TRBD1 covers 8 bases. The CDR3 has 17 amino acids. V trimming: 2 bases; J trimming: 7 bases; junction bases outside the gene matches: 15.

This clonotype was detected ten times or more. The V gene is TRBV5-5, the J gene TRBJ1-1, with D perhaps TRBD1 (5 bases). V was trimmed by 4 bases and J by 3 bases, leaving 16 bases between them. The V gene's germline CDR1 is SGHKS and CDR2 YYEKEE (reference sequence). The CDR3 sequence is 15 residues long. CDR3 in DNA: TGTGCCAGCAGCGCTCGGACAATTGCGGACACTGAAGCTTTCTTT. Amino acids: CASSARTIADTEAFF.

There are many counts of this clonotype. This rearrangement joins TRBV5-7 to TRBJ1-5, with D hard to call. TRBV5-7 has ORF status, its function being uncertain. V lost 4 bases and J lost 3, with 17 bases in between. CDR3 size: 16 residues. CDR3 sequence (DNA): TGTGCCAGCAGCCTTTGGACCGAGATCACCAATCAGCCCCAGCATTTT. This gives the protein CASSLWTEITNQPQHF.

The chain employs TRBV6-1 and TRBJ1-6; no firm D call. From germline, CDR1 is MNHNS and CDR2 SASEGT. The V end was cut by 9 bases, the J end by 13 bases, with 19 bases between. The CDR3 length is 13 residues. The CDR3 loop reads CASQDGRILPLHF. DNA for the CDR3: TGTGCCAGTCAGGACGGGAGAATTCTGCCCCTCCACTTT.

Ten or more counts support this clonotype. The chain combines TRBV11-1 with TRBJ1-5, with TRBD1 matching 7 bases. Losses at the gene ends were 2 bases for V and 4 bases for J; bases not matched to a gene: 5. Germline CDR1 is SGHAT and CDR2 is FQDESV (reference sequence). There are 15 residues in the CDR3. In DNA form, the CDR3 reads TGTGCCAGCAGCTTAACAGGGGATTGGAATCAGCCCCAGCATTTT. Translation: CASSLTGDWNQPQHF.

V usage is TRBV4-1 and J usage is TRBJ2-7; D tentatively reads TRBD1 or TRBD2 (5 bases each). Between the trimmed V and J ends, which lost 4 bases and 0 bases, there was a span of 13 bases. The germline CDR1 and CDR2 sequences are MGHRA and YSYEKL. CDR3 length equals 15 residues. Here the CDR3 DNA reads TGCGCCAGCAGCCTAGTAGGGACCTCCTCCTACGAGCAGTACTTC. This translates into CASSLVGTSSYEQYF.

This clonotype was seen repeatedly, ten times or more. This sequence joins TRBV18 and TRBJ2-2; D is undetermined. This CDR3 is 14 amino acids long. The V gene lost 8 bases and the J gene lost 5 bases, with 15 bases spanning the gap. Germline V gene data show CDR1 as KGHSH and CDR2 as LQKENI. The CDR3 reads CASGLDGGTGELFF. The CDR3 DNA follows: TGTGCCAGCGGCCTGGACGGTGGTACCGGGGAGCTGTTTTTT.

The chain links TRBV28 to TRBJ2-2; D possibly uses TRBD1 or TRBD2 (7 bases each). The CDR3 spans 16 residues. V was trimmed by 7 bases and J by 4 bases, leaving 19 bases between them. The germline gives CDR1 MDHEN, CDR2 SYDVKM. CDR3 residues: CASTPGGAFPTGELFF. For the CDR3, the DNA is TGTGCCAGCACCCCAGGGGGGGCTTTCCCCACCGGGGAGCTGTTTTTT.

The sample holds many counts of this clonotype. The chain employs TRBV24-1 and TRBJ2-2; 8 bases match TRBD1. V gave up 9 bases and J gave up 0 bases; unmatched junction bases: 2. The germline V gene encodes CDR1 KGHDR and CDR2 SFDVKD. The CDR3 has 14 amino acids. Here the CDR3 reads CATQGAANTGELFF. CDR3 DNA: TGTGCCACCCAGGGGGCCGCGAACACCGGGGAGCTGTTTTTT.

This clonotype appeared many times. V and J are TRBV28 and TRBJ1-2; D unclear. The germline V gene encodes CDR1 MDHEN and CDR2 SYDVKM. The CDR3 length is 13 residues. V lost 5 bases and J lost 4, with 11 bases in between. The CDR3 DNA reads TGTGCCAGCAGTGCAGGTTGGCTCTATGGCTACACCTTC. Protein product: CASSAGWLYGYTF.

This clonotype has at least ten counts. The CDR3 sequence: CASSLDRGQLKSNQPQHF. Here the CDR3 DNA reads TGTGCCAGCAGCCTGGACAGGGGTCAACTTAAAAGCAATCAGCCCCAGCATTTT. The chain recombines TRBV7-8 with TRBJ1-5; 9 bases match TRBD1. Germline V gene data show CDR1 as SGHVS and CDR2 as FQNEAQ. The length of the CDR3 is 18 residues. V was pared by 5 bases and J by 1 base, with 12 bases of the junction left unmatched.

This clonotype was recorded at least ten times. The chain links TRBV28 to TRBJ1-1, with 10 nucleotides matching TRBD1. The CDR3 spans 15 residues. The junction had 9 bases not matched to a gene; V was cut back by 5 bases and J by 6 bases. The germline V gene has CDR1 MDHEN and CDR2 SYDVKM. The CDR3 loop reads CASSPRTGGDAEAFF. The CDR3 DNA is TGTGCCAGCAGTCCCAGGACAGGGGGGGATGCTGAAGCTTTCTTT.

This clonotype was detected many times. Since the CDR3 does not end with the conserved phenylalanine or tryptophan, this likely comes from a read error. V is TRBV12-3 or TRBV12-4 and J is TRBJ2-7, with D possibly TRBD2 on 6 matching bases. The CDR3 is made up of 15 amino acids. The CDR3 region is CASSPLGAEGYGQYS. The CDR3 DNA reads TGTGCCAGCAGCCCCCTTGGGGCGGAGGGCTACGGGCAGTACTCC.

This chain connects TRBV2 to TRBJ2-7, with D unresolved. Between the trimmed V and J ends, which lost 2 bases and 0 bases, there was a span of 5 bases. Germline assignment: CDR1 SNHLY and CDR2 FYNNEI. The CDR3 spans 13 residues. The CDR3: CASSEPFSYEQYF. The DNA for the CDR3 is TGTGCCAGCAGTGAACCCTTCTCCTACGAGCAGTACTTC. Based on the CDR3 plus reference TRBV2 and TRBJ2-7, the full variable domain is EPEVTQTPSHQVTQMGQEVILRCVPISNHLYFYWYRQILGQKVEFLVSFYNNEISEKSEIFDDQFSVERPDGSNFTLKIRSTKLEDSAMYFCASSEPFSYEQYFGPGTRLTVT.

This clonotype has a handful of counts. V and J are TRBV7-2 and TRBJ2-7; 8 bases agree with TRBD2. The germline V gene has CDR1 SGHTA and CDR2 FQGNSA. This CDR3 region has 15 residues. Trimming cost V 5 bases and J 0 bases; bases outside gene matches: 6. This chain's CDR3 is CASSPLAVSSYEQYF. The CDR3 region has the DNA TGTGCCAGCAGCCCACTAGCGGTCAGCTCCTACGAGCAGTACTTC.

This clonotype was seen repeatedly, ten times or more. The V gene is TRBV28, the J gene TRBJ2-2, with 12 bases fitting TRBD2. V lost 5 bases and J lost 3; bases outside the gene matches: 4. The CDR3 covers 16 residues. Germline values: CDR1 MDHEN, CDR2 SYDVKM. CDR3 sequence (DNA): TGTGCCAGCAGTCTAGCGGGAGGGCCCTACACCGGGGAGCTGTTTTTT. Its translation: CASSLAGGPYTGELFF.